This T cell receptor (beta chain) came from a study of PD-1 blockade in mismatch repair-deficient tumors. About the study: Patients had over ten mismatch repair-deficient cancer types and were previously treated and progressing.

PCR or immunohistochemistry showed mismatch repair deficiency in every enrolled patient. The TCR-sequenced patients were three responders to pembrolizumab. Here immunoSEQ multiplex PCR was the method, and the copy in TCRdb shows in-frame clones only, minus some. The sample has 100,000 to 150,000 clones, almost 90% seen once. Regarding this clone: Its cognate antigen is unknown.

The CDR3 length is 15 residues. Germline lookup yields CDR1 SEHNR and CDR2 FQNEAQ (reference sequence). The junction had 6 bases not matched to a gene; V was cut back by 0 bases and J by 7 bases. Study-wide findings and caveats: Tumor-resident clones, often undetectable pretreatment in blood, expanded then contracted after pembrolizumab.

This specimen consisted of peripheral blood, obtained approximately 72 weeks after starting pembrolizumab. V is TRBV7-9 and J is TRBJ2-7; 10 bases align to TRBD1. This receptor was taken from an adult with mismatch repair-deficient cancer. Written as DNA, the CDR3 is TGTGCCAGCAGCTTAGCACAGGACAGGGGGGAGGAGCAGTACTTC. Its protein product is CASSLAQDRGEEQYF.